This T cell receptor beta chain was recorded in a study of blood T cell repertoires in COVID-19. Looking at the study overall: The samples span acute and convalescent COVID-19 from the United States, Italy and Spain. PBMCs, B-cell-depleted T cells, or T cells were the source of the cDNA or gDNA that made up the material.

In the original processing: Reference gene primers were amplified, and this amplification served to estimate nucleated cell counts. This table comes from immunoSEQ multiplex PCR, and its TCRdb copy is limited to in-frame clones, with some not included. V and J calls and clone size are as listed in that table; D and trimming were resolved from the DNA. The data hold some 460,000 clones, with more than 85% observed a single time. V shed 6 bases, J shed 9 bases, and the junction held 15 bases outside the gene matches. Germline lookup yields CDR1 SEHNR and CDR2 FQNEAQ (reference sequence). The CDR3 runs 15 residues.

The source of this sequence is a woman aged 25 to 39 with acute or convalescent COVID-19. Sequenced material: peripheral blood. The rearrangement joins TRBV7-9 to TRBJ2-7, with 9 positions matching TRBD1. CDR3 region: CASRPIQGQGDGQYF. In nucleotides, the CDR3 is TGTGCCAGCAGACCAATCCAGGGACAGGGAGACGGGCAGTACTTC.